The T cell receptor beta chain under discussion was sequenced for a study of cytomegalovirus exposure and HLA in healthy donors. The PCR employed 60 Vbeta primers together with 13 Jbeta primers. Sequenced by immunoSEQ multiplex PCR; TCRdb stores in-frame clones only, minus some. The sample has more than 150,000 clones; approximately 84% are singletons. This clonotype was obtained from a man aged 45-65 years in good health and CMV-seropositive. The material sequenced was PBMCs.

The CDR3 protein is CASRRTTRSTDTQYF. The CDR3 nucleotides read TGTGCCAGCAGGAGGACTACTCGGAGCACAGATACGCAGTATTTT. The gene calls are TRBV27 and TRBJ2-3, with TRBD2 as a possible D gene (6 bases). CDR1 is MNHEY and CDR2 is SMNVEV in the germline V gene (reference sequence). The CDR3 sequence is 15 residues long. The V end was cut by 6 bases, the J end by 0 bases, with 13 bases between.